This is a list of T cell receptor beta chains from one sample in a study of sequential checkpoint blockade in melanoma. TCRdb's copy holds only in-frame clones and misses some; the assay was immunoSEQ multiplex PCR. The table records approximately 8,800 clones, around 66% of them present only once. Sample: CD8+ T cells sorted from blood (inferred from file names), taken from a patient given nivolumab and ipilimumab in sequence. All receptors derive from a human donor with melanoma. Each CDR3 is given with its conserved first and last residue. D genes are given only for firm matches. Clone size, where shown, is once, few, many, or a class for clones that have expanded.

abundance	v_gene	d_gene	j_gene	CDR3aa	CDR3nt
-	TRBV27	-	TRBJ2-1	CASSLVGGAYNEQFF	TGTGCCAGCAGTTTAGTGGGAGGAGCCTACAATGAGCAGTTCTTC
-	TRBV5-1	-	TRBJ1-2	CVSSASPTGSEGHTF	TGCGTCAGCAGCGCCAGTCCAACAGGGAGCGAGGGCCACACCTTC
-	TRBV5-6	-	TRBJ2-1	CASTLQGGDHNEQFF	TGTGCCAGCACCCTCCAGGGGGGTGACCACAATGAGCAGTTCTTC
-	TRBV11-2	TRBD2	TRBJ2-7	CASSSILSGGGVYEQYF	TGTGCCAGCAGCTCCATCCTTAGTGGCGGGGGGGTATACGAGCAGTACTTC
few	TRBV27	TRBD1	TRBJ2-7	CASSPRTGMNEQYF	TGTGCCAGCAGCCCCCGGACAGGAATGAATGAGCAGTACTTC
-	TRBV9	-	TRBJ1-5	CASSVVRVNQPQHF	TGTGCCAGCAGCGTAGTCAGGGTTAATCAGCCCCAGCATTTT
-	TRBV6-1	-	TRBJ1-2	CASSESTGAGGYGYTF	TGTGCCAGCAGTGAGTCGACAGGCGCCGGCGGCTATGGCTACACCTTC
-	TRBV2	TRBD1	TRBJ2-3	CASSVGQGASEKLTDTQYF	TGTGCCAGCAGCGTAGGACAGGGGGCTTCCGAAAAACTCACAGATACGCAGTATTTT
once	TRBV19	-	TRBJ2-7	CASSIDAGTQSYEQYF	TGTGCCAGTAGTATAGACGCCGGGACTCAATCCTACGAGCAGTACTTC
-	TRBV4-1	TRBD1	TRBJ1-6	CASSHGQGTNSPLHF	TGCGCCAGCAGCCACGGACAGGGGACAAATTCACCCCTCCACTTT
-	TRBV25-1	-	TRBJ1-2	CASSESLGTTYGYTF	TGTGCCAGCAGTGAATCTCTAGGGACAACGTATGGCTACACCTTC